The 29 T cell receptor beta chains given below trace back to one sample, sequenced in a study of blood T cell repertoires in COVID-19. This table comes from immunoSEQ multiplex PCR, and its TCRdb copy is limited to in-frame clones, with some not included. The sample lists roughly 66,000 clones, less than 85% occurring once. Sequencing input: peripheral blood. These receptors all come from a man aged 55 to 69 with acute or convalescent COVID-19.

V gene TRBV6-5 combines with J gene TRBJ1-6; 8 nucleotides line up with TRBD1. Germline lookup yields CDR1 MNHEY and CDR2 SVGAGI. Germline trimming cut 6 bases from V and 9 bases from J; bases unmatched to any gene: 7. CDR3 length: 14 residues. The CDR3 sequence: CASRNTDRGSPLHF. For the CDR3, the DNA is TGTGCCAGCAGAAACACCGACAGGGGTTCACCCCTCCACTTT.

V is TRBV5-8 and J is TRBJ2-5; no clear D. V shed 2 bases and J shed 2 bases, with 10 bases lying between them. CDR1 and CDR2 (germline): SGHTS, YDEGEE. CDR3 length: 14 amino acids. The CDR3 reads CASSFWPQQETQYF. For the CDR3, the DNA is TGTGCCAGCAGCTTCTGGCCACAACAAGAGACCCAGTACTTC.

This chain joins TRBV6-5 and TRBJ1-4, with 7 bases identical to TRBD1. This CDR3 region has 14 residues. The V gene end was trimmed by 6 bases and the J gene end by 6 bases; junction bases not matched to a gene: 7. CDR1 is MNHEY, CDR2 SVGAGI, per germline. CDR3 protein: CASRFQGGDEKLFF. DNA of the CDR3: TGTGCCAGCAGATTCCAGGGGGGAGATGAAAAACTGTTTTTT.

V gene TRBV4-1 combines with J gene TRBJ1-1, with 8 bases aligning to TRBD1. V shed 7 bases and J 3 bases; nucleotides not matched to a gene: 10. The CDR3 is made up of 15 amino acids. Germline values: CDR1 MGHRA, CDR2 YSYEKL. This CDR3 reads CASTKNTGGDTEAFF. The CDR3 DNA follows: TGCGCCAGCACGAAAAACACAGGGGGGGACACTGAAGCTTTCTTT.

This clone showed up many times. V usage is TRBV6-5 and J usage is TRBJ1-5, with 7 positions matching TRBD1. The CDR3 spans 15 residues. J gave up 4 bases and V 6 bases, and 9 bases lay outside the gene matches. The germline CDR1 and CDR2 sequences are MNHEY and SVGAGI. This chain's CDR3 is CASSDTGEGNQPQHF. The CDR3 DNA reads TGTGCCAGCAGCGATACAGGGGAAGGAAATCAGCCCCAGCATTTT.

The rearrangement uses TRBV11-2 and TRBJ2-7, with D tentatively TRBD1 (6 bases). Trimming pared 4 bases from V and 2 bases from J, leaving 18 bases between. This CDR3 has 16 residues. CDR1 is SGHAT and CDR2 is FQNNGV in the germline V gene. This CDR3 is CASSSRQGIPTYEQYF. CDR3 bases: TGTGCCAGCAGCTCCCGGCAGGGGATCCCCACCTACGAGCAGTACTTC. Drawing the rest from reference TRBV11-2 and TRBJ2-7, the complete variable domain is EAGVAQSPRYKIIEKRQSVAFWCNPISGHATLYWYQQILGQGPKLLIQFQNNGVVDDSQLPKDRFSAERLKGVDSTLKIQPAKLEDSAVYLCASSSRQGIPTYEQYFGPGTRLTVT.

This clone was counted between two and nine times. The CDR3 DNA reads TGTGCCAGTAGTCCACTAGCGAACTACAATGAGCAGTTCTTC. Residues: CASSPLANYNEQFF. The V and J genes are TRBV19 and TRBJ2-1, with 7 bases that match TRBD2. Germline CDR1 and CDR2: LNHDA and SQIVND (reference sequence). The CDR3 covers 14 residues. With V trimmed by 5 bases and J by 3 bases, 4 bases remained unmatched.

This chain links TRBV19 with TRBJ1-1, with 8 bases lining up with TRBD1. CDR1 is LNHDA and CDR2 is SQIVND in the germline V gene (reference sequence). CDR3 size: 15 residues. V was pared by 3 bases and J by 5 bases, with 8 bases of the junction left unmatched. The CDR3 sequence is CASSILTDRATEAFF. For the CDR3, the DNA is TGTGCCAGTAGTATCTTGACGGACAGGGCAACTGAAGCTTTCTTT.

This sequence joins TRBV11-2 and TRBJ2-7; 8 nucleotides agree with TRBD2. Germline assignment: CDR1 SGHAT and CDR2 FQNNGV. The CDR3 has 15 amino acids. J was trimmed by 3 bases and V by 2 bases; bases with no gene match: 6. The CDR3 is CASSLQAGALYEQYF. The CDR3 coding sequence is TGTGCCAGCAGCTTACAAGCGGGGGCCCTCTACGAGCAGTACTTC.

This clone was observed a few times. The chain combines TRBV4-3 with TRBJ1-4, with TRBD1 as a possible D gene (6 bases). This CDR3 comprises 13 residues. CDR1 and CDR2 (germline): LGHNA, YSLEER. Trimming removed 1 base from V and 8 bases from J, with 8 bases in between. CDR3 in amino acids: CASSQGTEEKLFF. CDR3 coding DNA: TGCGCCAGCAGCCAAGGGACAGAAGAAAAACTGTTTTTT.

The chain combines TRBV7-9 with TRBJ2-7; 7 bases agree with TRBD1. Germline CDR1 reads SEHNR; CDR2 reads FQNEAQ (reference sequence). The CDR3 runs to 14 residues. With 0 bases clipped from V and 3 bases from J, the junction kept 2 bases outside the gene matches. The CDR3, as DNA: TGTGCCAGCAGCTTAGCGCAGGGGGACTACGAGCAGTACGTC. It is translated as CASSLAQGDYEQYV.

The chain carries TRBV6-5 and TRBJ2-1; D is unclear. Deletions cut 6 bases from V and 7 bases from J, with 10 bases between. The CDR3 has 12 amino acids. Germline values: CDR1 MNHEY, CDR2 SVGAGI. The CDR3 sequence is CASSPQLNEQFF. The DNA of the CDR3 is TGTGCCAGCAGCCCGCAGTTAAATGAGCAGTTCTTC.

The J gene is TRBJ1-2, the V gene TRBV18; D call uncertain. The length of the CDR3 is 14 residues. V was clipped by 3 bases and J by 2 bases, with 10 bases between them. In germline, CDR1 is KGHSH, CDR2 LQKENI. CDR3 amino acids: CASSPLGENYGYTF. For the CDR3, the DNA is TGTGCCAGCTCACCTCTCGGAGAGAACTATGGCTACACCTTC.

The chain is built from TRBV5-1 and TRBJ2-7; perhaps TRBD1 as D (5 bases). Trimming pared 3 bases from V and 3 bases from J, leaving 7 bases between. The CDR3 extends over 12 amino acids. Germline V lookup: CDR1 SGHRS, CDR2 YFSETQ. CDR3 amino acids: CASSYDSYEQYF. CDR3 nucleotide sequence: TGCGCCAGCAGCTACGACAGCTACGAGCAGTACTTC.

Comment on this clone: Other DNA sequences within the sample encode an identical CDR3. The chain employs TRBV27 and TRBJ2-7; TRBD2 agrees at 7 bases. V trimming: 8 bases; J trimming: 10 bases; junction bases outside the gene matches: 14. The CDR3 runs to 13 residues. Germline lookup yields CDR1 MNHEY and CDR2 SMNVEV (reference sequence). CDR3 sequence: CASATAGQRIQYV. As DNA, the CDR3 is TGTGCCAGCGCCACAGCGGGGCAAAGGATTCAGTACGTC.

This clone was counted once. V gene TRBV2 combines with J gene TRBJ1-6; no clear D gene. V was shortened by 8 bases and J by 9 bases, with 17 bases between the two germline ends. The CDR3 runs to 14 residues. CDR1 SNHLY and CDR2 FYNNEI come from the germline V gene. The CDR3 region has the DNA TGTGCCAGCCACAGAGAACGATTGGGTTCACCCCTCCACTTT. This translates into CASHRERLGSPLHF. Full variable domain (outside the CDR3, taken from reference TRBV2 and TRBJ1-6): EPEVTQTPSHQVTQMGQEVILRCVPISNHLYFYWYRQILGQKVEFLVSFYNNEISEKSEIFDDQFSVERPDGSNFTLKIRSTKLEDSAMYFCASHRERLGSPLHFGNGTRLTVT.

The chain recombines TRBV19 with TRBJ2-5; 8 positions match TRBD2. CDR3 length: 15 amino acids. Germline trimming cut 4 bases from V and 5 bases from J; bases unmatched to any gene: 9. The germline gives CDR1 LNHDA, CDR2 SQIVND (reference sequence). CDR3 protein: CASSTRGGPGETQYF. For the CDR3, the DNA is TGTGCCAGTAGTACCCGCGGGGGGCCGGGGGAGACCCAGTACTTC.

The chain links TRBV18 to TRBJ1-2; tentative D call: TRBD1 (5 bases). Germline CDR1 is KGHSH and CDR2 is LQKENI. V was pared by 1 base and J by 3 bases, with 12 bases between. The CDR3 is made up of 15 amino acids. CDR3 in amino acids: CASSPLATEYYGYTF. In nucleotides, the CDR3 is TGTGCCAGCTCACCACTGGCGACAGAGTACTATGGCTACACCTTC. The full variable domain, in which reference TRBV18 and TRBJ1-2 provide the parts outside the CDR3, is NAGVMQNPRHLVRRRGQEARLRCSPMKGHSHVYWYRQLPEEGLKFMVYLQKENIIDESGMPKERFSAEFPKEGPSILRIQQVVRGDSAAYFCASSPLATEYYGYTFGSGTRLTVV.

The genes are TRBV13 and TRBJ2-1; TRBD1 might be the D (6 bases). Germline V lookup: CDR1 PRHDT, CDR2 FYEKMQ (reference sequence). This CDR3 has 13 residues. Trimming cost V 0 bases and J 13 bases, with 13 bases left between them. This CDR3 is CASSLGYRAFQFF. The DNA for the CDR3 is TGTGCCAGCAGCTTAGGCTACAGGGCATTCCAGTTCTTC.

The rearrangement joins TRBV11-3 to TRBJ1-4, with TRBD1 as a possible D gene (5 bases). Germline V gene data show CDR1 as SGHNT and CDR2 as YENEEA. CDR3 length: 18 amino acids. V was pared by 1 base and J by 8 bases, with 23 bases between. The CDR3 reads CASSLVPFFGASGEKLFF. The CDR3 nucleotides are TGTGCCAGCAGCTTAGTGCCGTTTTTTGGGGCCTCTGGAGAAAAACTGTTTTTT.

V usage is TRBV6-5 and J usage is TRBJ1-3; D might be TRBD1 (6 bases). The CDR3 consists of 14 residues. Between the trimmed V and J ends, which lost 2 bases and 4 bases, there was a span of 9 bases. Germline V CDR1 and CDR2: MNHEY, SVGAGI. CDR3 region: CASSYGDTGNTIYF. In DNA form, the CDR3 reads TGTGCCAGCAGTTACGGGGACACGGGAAACACCATATATTTT.

The chain joins TRBV7-7 to TRBJ2-5; TRBD1 matches at 9 bases. J was trimmed by 5 bases and V by 1 base; bases with no gene match: 5. Germline CDR1 and CDR2: SSHAT and FNYEAQ (reference sequence). The CDR3 runs 15 residues. In DNA form, the CDR3 reads TGTGCCAGCAGCTTAGACGGGACAGGGTTGGAGACCCAGTACTTC. This encodes CASSLDGTGLETQYF.

The rearrangement uses TRBV12-3 or TRBV12-4 and TRBJ1-3; TRBD1 aligns across 7 bases. CDR3 length: 13 residues. The junction had 2 bases not matched to a gene; V was cut back by 5 bases and J by 4 bases. CDR3 coding DNA: TGTGCCAGCAGTGGGACAGCCGGAAACACCATATATTTT. Translation gives CASSGTAGNTIYF.

The V call is TRBV30, the J call TRBJ1-1; a possible D gene is TRBD1 (6 bases). The germline V and J ends were trimmed by 0 bases and 11 bases, with 16 bases remaining between them. The CDR3 is made up of 13 amino acids. The V gene's germline CDR1 is GTSNPN and CDR2 SVGIG (reference sequence). The CDR3 DNA reads as TGTGCCTGGAGTGTACATTTCAACGGACAGGCTTTCTTT. Protein sequence: CAWSVHFNGQAFF.

J is TRBJ2-4 and V is TRBV9, with D maybe TRBD2 (6 bases). V was trimmed by 0 bases and J by 5 bases, leaving 9 bases between them. CDR1 SGDLS and CDR2 YYNGEE come from the germline V gene. This CDR3 contains 14 residues. DNA of the CDR3: TGTGCCAGCAGCGTAGGAGCGGGCGAAAACATTCAGTACTTC. It codes for CASSVGAGENIQYF.

This clone was seen more than once but under ten times. The chain has TRBV14 and TRBJ2-1; 12 positions match TRBD2. Trimming at V came to 1 base and at J to 7 bases, leaving 5 bases not matched to a gene. CDR1 is SGHDN and CDR2 is FVKESK in the germline V gene. The CDR3 loop spans 16 amino acids. CDR3 protein: CASSQASGGAGNEQFF. CDR3 bases: TGTGCCAGCAGCCAAGCTAGCGGGGGGGCGGGAAATGAGCAGTTCTTC. The full variable domain, rest sourced from reference TRBV14 and TRBJ2-1, is EAGVTQFPSHSVIEKGQTVTLRCDPISGHDNLYWYRRVMGKEIKFLLHFVKESKQDESGMPNNRFLAERTGGTYSTLKVQPAELEDSGVYFCASSQASGGAGNEQFFGPGTRLTVL.

Ten or more counts support this clone. The rearrangement uses TRBV4-3 and TRBJ1-1, with D maybe TRBD1 (5 bases). The V end lost 3 bases, the J end lost 4 bases, and 15 bases lay between the germline ends. There are 15 residues in the CDR3. The germline V gene has CDR1 LGHNA and CDR2 YSLEER. The CDR3 loop reads CASSQDTGGVTEAFF. CDR3 coding DNA: TGCGCCAGCAGCCAGGATACCGGGGGTGTCACTGAAGCTTTCTTT.

This clone has just one count. The CDR3 sequence is CAWSVPGRSGELFF. In DNA form, the CDR3 reads TGTGCCTGGAGTGTTCCGGGTAGGTCCGGGGAGCTGTTTTTT. The chain links TRBV30 to TRBJ2-2, with D uncertain. Trimming shortened V by 0 bases and J by 6 bases, and 11 bases separated the two germline ends. CDR1 and CDR2 from the germline V gene are GTSNPN and SVGIG (reference sequence). The CDR3 consists of 14 residues.

J is TRBJ2-5 and V is TRBV9; 9 bases line up with TRBD2. Germline V gene lookup returns CDR1 SGDLS and CDR2 YYNGEE. CDR3 length: 16 residues. V trimming: 0 bases; J trimming: 3 bases; junction bases outside the gene matches: 6. The CDR3 DNA is TGTGCCAGCAGCGTAGCTGGCGGGGGGGCCAAAGAGACCCAGTACTTC. This translates into CASSVAGGGAKETQYF. Full variable domain (missing parts from reference TRBV9 and TRBJ2-5): DSGVTQTPKHLITATGQRVTLRCSPRSGDLSVYWYQQSLDQGLQFLIQYYNGEERAKGNILERFSAQQFPDLHSELNLSSLELGDSALYFCASSVAGGGAKETQYFGPGTRLLVL.